This entry features one T cell receptor beta chain sequence. These data belong to a study of control samples from healthy donors and cancer patients. TCRdb keeps only in-frame clones here, not all; method: immunoSEQ multiplex PCR. This table holds 130,000 or so clones, roughly 94% found once. Per the germline V gene, CDR1 is MNHEY and CDR2 is SVGAGI. The CDR3 has 15 residues. J was trimmed by 0 bases and V by 7 bases; bases with no gene match: 4. The receptor's source is a man between 60 and 75 years old with colorectal cancer. V gene TRBV6-5 combines with J gene TRBJ2-7, with TRBD2 identical over 12 bases. The sample taken for sequencing was PBMCs. The CDR3 DNA reads TGTGCCAGCACCCAACTAGCGGGGGGCTCCTACGAGCAGTACTTC. Its translation is CASTQLAGGSYEQYF.